This T cell receptor beta chain derives from a study of T cell responses to AZD1222 COVID-19 vaccine. Study-wide results and caveats: Most donors were white British, females outnumbered males, and clonal diversity was possibly underestimated. Spike was spanned by vaccine-associated CD4 TCRs, with dominance at 160-218 and 743-854.

The table came from immunoSEQ multiplex PCR; TCRdb's copy has only in-frame clones and leaves some out. The sample holds 60,000 to 75,000 clones, 65% to 80% seen once. The CDR3 runs 14 residues. V shed 3 bases, J shed 6 bases, and the junction held 6 bases outside the gene matches. Per germline, CDR1 SEHNR and CDR2 FQNEAQ (reference sequence). Remarks on this clone: What it binds is unknown.

The sequencing used peripheral blood, collected 28 days after the second AZD1222 dose. The chain carries TRBV7-9 and TRBJ2-7; TRBD1 matches 9 bases. This receptor was identified in an adult who received the AZD1222 COVID-19 vaccine. The CDR3 DNA reads TGTGCCAGCAGCTTTTCCACAGGGGGCGGCGAGCAGTACTTC. Amino acids: CASSFSTGGGEQYF.